Following are 32 T cell receptor beta chains from one sample sequenced in a study of T cell changes during pregnancy in multiple sclerosis. Using immunoSEQ multiplex PCR, the repertoire was profiled, and TCRdb retains in-frame clones only, with some absent. The sample lists around 72,000 clones, 85% to 95% occurring once. This specimen consisted of peripheral blood, obtained in the second trimester of pregnancy. These receptor sequences come from a female donor in good health, enrolled as a control in a pregnancy study.

In nucleotides, the CDR3 is TGTGCCAGCAGCTTAGATCCCGTCCAGGAACCGCGGGGGACCCAGTACTTC. Its protein is CASSLDPVQEPRGTQYF. The V call is TRBV11-3, the J call TRBJ2-5; TRBD2 might be the D (6 bases). Germline V gives CDR1 SGHNT, CDR2 YENEEA. V lost 0 bases to trimming and J lost 7 bases, with 21 bases between them. This CDR3 is built from 17 residues.

This chain connects TRBV5-6 to TRBJ2-7; 9 bases line up with TRBD1. The germline gives CDR1 SGHDT, CDR2 YYEEEE. J gave up 4 bases and V 3 bases, and 8 bases lay outside the gene matches. This CDR3 contains 15 residues. In nucleotides, the CDR3 is TGTGCCAGCAGCTCGGGACAGGGAATAACATACGAGCAGTACTTC. Translating it yields CASSSGQGITYEQYF.

V gene TRBV28 combines with J gene TRBJ1-5; maybe TRBD1 (5 bases). Looked up from germline, CDR1 is MDHEN and CDR2 is SYDVKM. The CDR3 is made up of 14 amino acids. The germline V and J ends were trimmed by 7 bases and 6 bases, with 16 bases remaining between them. For the CDR3, the DNA is TGTGCCAGCAATCCAACAGGTATGGGTCAGCCCCAGCATTTT. Its protein product is CASNPTGMGQPQHF.

This CDR3 reads CASSSSRVFDQPQHF. In nucleotides, the CDR3 is TGTGCCAGCAGCTCCAGCAGGGTATTTGATCAGCCCCAGCATTTT. The chain recombines TRBV7-9 with TRBJ1-5; tentatively, D is TRBD1 (5 bases). V was trimmed by 4 bases and J by 5 bases, leaving 15 bases between them. The CDR3 covers 15 residues. Germline loops: CDR1 SEHNR, CDR2 FQNEAQ (reference sequence). Full variable domain (remainder filled in from reference TRBV7-9 and TRBJ1-5): DTGVSQNPRHKITKRGQNVTFRCDPISEHNRLYWYRQTLGQGPEFLTYFQNEAQLEKSRLLSDRFSAERPKGSFSTLEIQRTEQGDSAMYLCASSSSRVFDQPQHFGDGTRLSIL.

The sample holds one count of this clone. The V and J genes are TRBV28 and TRBJ1-6, with 7 nucleotides matching TRBD1. The CDR3 length is 17 residues. V gave up 10 bases and J gave up 5 bases; unmatched junction bases: 17. From germline, CDR1 is MDHEN and CDR2 SYDVKM. CDR3 amino acids: CATLTGNTLINNSPLHF. As DNA, the CDR3 is TGTGCCACCCTGACAGGGAACACCCTGATCAATAATTCACCCCTCCACTTT. Full variable domain (missing parts from reference TRBV28 and TRBJ1-6): DVKVTQSSRYLVKRTGEKVFLECVQDMDHENMFWYRQDPGLGLRLIYFSYDVKMKEKGDIPEGYSVSREKKERFSLILESASTNQTSMYLCATLTGNTLINNSPLHFGNGTRLTVT.

The rearrangement links TRBV14 to TRBJ1-3; 7 bases fit TRBD1. Trimming cost V 3 bases and J 8 bases; bases outside gene matches: 13. There are 16 residues in the CDR3. Germline V lookup: CDR1 SGHDN, CDR2 FVKESK. The CDR3 sequence is CASSQPGQTAWDTIYF. CDR3 nucleotide sequence: TGTGCCAGCAGCCAGCCGGGACAGACGGCCTGGGACACCATATATTTT.

CDR3 amino acids: CASSSNLFQSETAIYEQYF. In DNA, the CDR3 is TGTGCCAGCAGCTCTAATCTATTCCAATCTGAGACAGCTATCTACGAGCAGTACTTC. V gene TRBV7-9 combines with J gene TRBJ2-7, with TRBD1 as a possible D gene (5 bases). V was trimmed by 4 bases and J by 3 bases, leaving 28 bases between them. CDR1 and CDR2 (germline): SEHNR, FQNEAQ (reference sequence). The length of the CDR3 is 19 residues.

The gene calls are TRBV7-9 and TRBJ2-7, with 11 bases that match TRBD2. With V trimmed by 5 bases and J by 7 bases, 19 bases remained unmatched. Germline CDR1 reads SEHNR; CDR2 reads FQNEAQ (reference sequence). There are 18 residues in the CDR3. The CDR3 DNA is TGTGCCAGCAGCGGCAGACAACAACTAGCGGGGGCCGGGAGGGAGCAGTACTTC. Protein product: CASSGRQQLAGAGREQYF.

This sequence joins TRBV28 and TRBJ1-2, with a weak D call TRBD1 (5 bases). CDR3 length: 16 residues. V was trimmed by 0 bases and J by 5 bases, leaving 16 bases between them. In germline, CDR1 is MDHEN, CDR2 SYDVKM. In nucleotides, the CDR3 is TGTGCCAGCAGTTTATGGGCCGGGGGGGGAGTATATGGCTACACCTTC. Amino acids: CASSLWAGGGVYGYTF.

V and J are TRBV5-6 and TRBJ1-2, with TRBD1 as a possible D gene (5 bases). The CDR3 loop spans 17 amino acids. Per the germline V gene, CDR1 is SGHDT and CDR2 is YYEEEE. V was shortened by 1 base and J by 4 bases, with 20 bases between the two germline ends. The CDR3: CASSLSSGSFQIYGYTF. The CDR3 DNA is TGTGCCAGCAGCTTGTCATCAGGGTCTTTCCAGATCTATGGCTACACCTTC.

V and J are TRBV11-2 and TRBJ2-2, with 11 bases that match TRBD1. Germline CDR1 reads SGHAT; CDR2 reads FQNNGV. The CDR3 totals 15 residues. Trimming removed 5 bases from V and 4 bases from J; junction bases left unmatched: 3. Written as DNA, the CDR3 is TGTGCCAGCAGCCCCGGGACAGGGGGCACCGGGGAGCTGTTTTTT. It codes for CASSPGTGGTGELFF.

This clone came up once. V gene TRBV10-2 combines with J gene TRBJ2-5; TRBD2 matches at 9 bases. V lost 8 bases and J lost 7; bases outside the gene matches: 8. Germline loops: CDR1 WSHSY, CDR2 SAAADI. This CDR3 has 13 residues. CDR3 in DNA: TGCGCCAGCGTCTCTAGCGGGGTGGGGACCCAGTACTTC. Its protein product is CASVSSGVGTQYF.

The chain joins TRBV7-6 to TRBJ2-7; perhaps TRBD2 as D (7 bases). The germline CDR1 and CDR2 sequences are SGHVS and FNYEAQ. Trimming cost V 11 bases and J 7 bases, with 27 bases left between them. The CDR3 covers 15 residues. CDR3: CASLPTGGAPGEQYF. Written as DNA, the CDR3 is TGTGCCTCCCTTCCGACGGGGGGCGCGCCGGGGGAGCAGTACTTC.

V is TRBV2 and J is TRBJ2-7; the D is unclear. Germline values: CDR1 SNHLY, CDR2 FYNNEI. Trimming left V 4 bases short and J 4 bases short, with 20 bases between. This CDR3 has 16 amino acids. This CDR3 is CASSVSGSASFYEQYF. The CDR3 DNA sequence: TGTGCCAGCAGTGTTTCCGGCAGCGCCTCTTTTTACGAGCAGTACTTC.

This clone appeared a few times. The chain is built from TRBV2 and TRBJ1-6; 8 bases agree with TRBD1. V lost 4 bases and J lost 5; bases outside the gene matches: 7. This CDR3 region has 16 residues. Germline V CDR1 and CDR2: SNHLY, FYNNEI. CDR3 sequence reads: CASSGWTGLNNSPLHF. For the CDR3, the DNA is TGTGCCAGCAGTGGATGGACAGGGCTTAATAATTCACCCCTCCACTTT.

The chain is built from TRBV11-2 and TRBJ2-2; 10 bases are a match to TRBD1. CDR1 and CDR2 from the germline V gene are SGHAT and FQNNGV. The CDR3 has 15 amino acids. The V gene end was trimmed by 6 bases and the J gene end by 5 bases; junction bases not matched to a gene: 6. This chain's CDR3 is CASSRGGQGTGELFF. Here the CDR3 DNA reads TGTGCCAGCAGTCGTGGGGGACAGGGGACCGGGGAGCTGTTTTTT.

The V and J genes are TRBV10-3 and TRBJ1-1; D unresolved. With 2 bases removed from V and 1 base from J, the gap between germline ends came to 5 bases. The CDR3 is made up of 13 amino acids. Germline loops: CDR1 ENHRY, CDR2 SYGVKD. For the CDR3, the DNA is TGTGCCATCAGTGAGCGGGAGAACACTGAAGCTTTCTTT. It encodes CAISERENTEAFF.

The chain couples TRBV25-1 to TRBJ2-1, with TRBD2 matching 9 bases. The CDR3 is 14 amino acids. CDR1 and CDR2 from the germline V gene are MGHDK and SYGVNS. Trimming removed 6 bases from V and 3 bases from J; junction bases left unmatched: 3. As DNA, the CDR3 is TGTGCCAGCAGCAGAGCGGGGGGCTACAATGAGCAGTTCTTC. Residues: CASSRAGGYNEQFF.

A few counts support this clone. The chain joins TRBV27 to TRBJ2-2, with D maybe TRBD1 (5 bases). Trimming cost V 5 bases and J 8 bases, with 30 bases left between them. CDR3 length equals 19 residues. Germline V CDR1 and CDR2: MNHEY, SMNVEV (reference sequence). CDR3 bases: TGTGCCAGCAGTCCGATACACCCTCCAGGGTGGCAGGGAAGGGGGGAGCTGTTTTTT. It encodes CASSPIHPPGWQGRGELFF.

The chain carries TRBV11-3 and TRBJ2-5; TRBD1 aligns across 10 bases. Germline V gene data show CDR1 as SGHNT and CDR2 as YENEEA. CDR3 size: 16 residues. The V and J ends lost 5 bases and 5 bases, in that order; junction bases with no gene match: 11. CDR3 DNA: TGTGCCAGCAGCCTCAGGACAGGGGGAGGTGTGGAGACCCAGTACTTC. This sequence encodes CASSLRTGGGVETQYF.

This rearrangement joins TRBV30 to TRBJ1-6, with D uncertain. The V end was cut by 5 bases, the J end by 0 bases, with 11 bases between. The CDR3 runs to 15 residues. Germline loops: CDR1 GTSNPN, CDR2 SVGIG (reference sequence). The CDR3 coding sequence is TGTGCCTGGTTGACACCGAGCTCCTATAATTCACCCCTCCACTTT. Its translation is CAWLTPSSYNSPLHF.

The chain couples TRBV27 to TRBJ1-2, with D unresolved. Germline CDR1 and CDR2: MNHEY and SMNVEV (reference sequence). CDR3 size: 15 residues. Trimming removed 0 bases from V and 5 bases from J, with 13 bases in between. CDR3 amino acids: CASSLSIRGSYGYTF. The CDR3 DNA follows: TGTGCCAGCAGTTTATCCATACGGGGATCGTATGGCTACACCTTC.

In this sample, this clone turned up once. This sequence joins TRBV14 and TRBJ2-7, with 10 bases that match TRBD1. This CDR3 comprises 17 residues. Per germline, CDR1 SGHDN and CDR2 FVKESK. V lost 0 bases, J lost 2 bases, and 7 bases stayed unmatched. CDR3 in amino acids: CASSQDLDRGRPYEQYF. The CDR3 bases are TGTGCCAGCAGCCAAGATCTGGACAGGGGGAGACCCTACGAGCAGTACTTC.

V is TRBV10-3 and J is TRBJ2-1, with 10 bases matching TRBD1. J was trimmed by 7 bases and V by 2 bases; bases with no gene match: 8. The CDR3 is 16 residues long. Germline assignment: CDR1 ENHRY and CDR2 SYGVKD. The CDR3 nucleotides read TGTGCCATCAGTGAGGAACCGGGACAGGGGAAGAATGAGCAGTTCTTC. This encodes CAISEEPGQGKNEQFF.

The CDR3 DNA reads as TGCAGCGTTGAGGGACTAGCGGGGTTAACAGATACGCAGTATTTT. Its protein is CSVEGLAGLTDTQYF. This chain links TRBV29-1 with TRBJ2-3; the match to TRBD2 covers 13 bases. The CDR3 runs 15 residues. Germline CDR1 is SQVTM and CDR2 is ANQGSEA. The V segment lost 3 bases and the J segment 3 bases; nucleotides outside the gene matches: 3.

The genes are TRBV5-8 and TRBJ2-3; 7 bases line up with TRBD2. The junction had 1 base not matched to a gene; V was cut back by 1 base and J by 2 bases. Germline V gives CDR1 SGHTS, CDR2 YDEGEE. This CDR3 region has 14 residues. The CDR3 is CASSLLAATDTQYF. The CDR3 DNA reads TGTGCCAGCAGCTTGCTAGCGGCCACAGATACGCAGTATTTT.

The chain combines TRBV4-3 with TRBJ2-5; TRBD2 matches at 8 bases. The CDR3 runs to 15 residues. The germline V gene encodes CDR1 LGHNA and CDR2 YSLEER. V gave up 3 bases and J gave up 4 bases; unmatched junction bases: 7. The CDR3 is CASSHGAGGSETQYF. DNA of the CDR3: TGCGCCAGCAGCCACGGGGCGGGGGGATCAGAGACCCAGTACTTC.

This rearrangement joins TRBV11-2 to TRBJ2-4; D unresolved. Trimming removed 0 bases from V and 0 bases from J, with 15 bases in between. Germline loops: CDR1 SGHAT, CDR2 FQNNGV. This CDR3 spans 18 amino acids. The CDR3, as DNA: TGTGCCAGCAGCTTAGAAAGGAGCCTGCTGATAGCCAAAAACATTCAGTACTTC. The encoded protein is CASSLERSLLIAKNIQYF.

The chain is built from TRBV7-2 and TRBJ1-6; TRBD1 matches at 9 bases. Germline lookup yields CDR1 SGHTA and CDR2 FQGNSA. This CDR3 is built from 15 residues. V was clipped by 5 bases and J by 8 bases; unmatched bases: 7. CDR3 sequence (DNA): TGTGCCAGCAGCCGGGACAGGGTACGGCATTCACCCCTCCACTTT. Translating it yields CASSRDRVRHSPLHF.

The chain combines TRBV6-1 with TRBJ1-1; 7 bases map to TRBD1. Germline loops: CDR1 MNHNS, CDR2 SASEGT. The V segment lost 6 bases and the J segment 5 bases; nucleotides outside the gene matches: 6. CDR3 size: 13 residues. The CDR3, as DNA: TGTGCCAGCAGCTCGGACAGGCGGACTGAAGCTTTCTTT. As protein: CASSSDRRTEAFF.

This chain links TRBV7-9 with TRBJ1-6; TRBD1 might be the D (5 bases). CDR1 SEHNR and CDR2 FQNEAQ come from the germline V gene (reference sequence). The CDR3 runs to 15 residues. The ends were cut back, 3 bases at V and 1 base at J, with 7 bases in the middle. CDR3 loop: CASSLGGSYNSPLHF. The CDR3 DNA follows: TGTGCCAGCAGCTTGGGGGGGTCCTATAATTCACCCCTCCACTTT.

The chain combines TRBV10-3 with TRBJ1-1; D unclear. V lost 5 bases, J lost 2 bases, and 12 bases lay in between. Germline values: CDR1 ENHRY, CDR2 SYGVKD. The CDR3 runs 14 residues. The chain's CDR3 is CAISQVNSNTEAFF. In DNA, the CDR3 is TGTGCCATCAGTCAGGTAAACAGTAACACTGAAGCTTTCTTT.